The present T cell receptor (beta chain) was sequenced within a study of OX40 agonist ivuxolimab in advanced cancers. Regarding the study in general: Ivuxolimab was a fully human IgG2 agonistic monoclonal antibody targeting the costimulatory receptor OX40 (CD134). Intravenous ivuxolimab was administered to patients every 2 weeks at six dose levels: 0.01, 0.1, 0.3, 1.5, 3 and 10 mg/kg. Among the roughly 52 dose-escalation patients, around 19 had hepatocellular carcinoma, roughly 15 melanoma, 9 renal cell carcinoma and 9 head and neck cancer. A male proportion of roughly 80% and a mean age of around 60 years, ranging from 23 to 79, were recorded for the dose-escalation cohort. Patients were allowed to have had prior anti-PD-1, anti-PD-L1 or anti-CTLA-4 therapy, and 30% to 40% of the dose-escalation patients had been treated with checkpoint inhibitors. Partial responses occurred in three dose-escalation patients: two with cutaneous melanoma and one with hepatocellular carcinoma. The purpose of peripheral TCRbeta sequencing was to test whether ivuxolimab changed TCR sequence diversity and led to clonal T-cell expansion. The paper describes the monotherapy dose-escalation part (N = 52 patients) of the phase I trial of ivuxolimab.

The germline V gene supplies CDR1 SGHRS and CDR2 YFSETQ. From the cysteine up to the phenylalanine, the CDR3 has a length of 13 residues. Only the CDR3 portion is preserved as DNA: 39 bases, with reading frame beginning at the first base. V is pared back by 5 bases and J by 3 bases, with 12 bases lying between the germline termini. The paper's findings and limits, for the study overall: At doses from 0.1 to 3.0 mg/kg, clonal expansion was seen in both CD4+ and CD8+ blood T cells between baseline and week 6. On average, CD8+ T cells showed more expanded clones than CD4+ T cells after ivuxolimab. In partial responders in the 0.1-3.0 mg/kg groups, normalized peripheral clonal expansion was found to be among the lowest, especially among CD8+ T cells. Which antigens the clonally expanded peripheral T cells were specific for was not determined. Low levels of normalized T-cell clonal expansion were also shown by some nonresponding patients.

For this clone: The specificity of this receptor is unknown. No base quality values were provided; no much bigger clone lies one nucleotide off.

Patients with autoimmune disease history or receiving systemic immunosuppression were excluded from the trial. Peripheral blood for TCR sequencing was collected from all dose cohorts at baseline, on cycle 4 day 1, and on cycle 7 day 1. Samples were obtained from an open-label, multicenter, first-in-human phase I dose-escalation trial of ivuxolimab. Adults with locally advanced or metastatic melanoma, renal cell carcinoma, hepatocellular carcinoma or head and neck squamous cell carcinoma were enrolled in the trial. Before TCR sequencing, CD4+ T cells and CD8+ T cells from peripheral blood were sorted into separate populations. Genomic DNA was isolated from the sorted cells so that the TCRbeta CDR3 region could be sequenced. The immunoSEQ Assay was used to sequence the TCRbeta CDR3 regions. The source is immuneACCESS, and TCRdb retained only in-frame sequences with V and J called. Part of the clones is not carried over; for the studies checked, unresolved V genes explain less than half of this, and the remainder is unexplained. The sample table holds about 86,000 clones, of which around 85% were seen once. The ten most abundant clones make up 1.3% to 1.5% of the sample.

This clonotype was obtained from an adult with an advanced solid tumor such as melanoma, head and neck, liver or kidney cancer. This material consisted of CD4+ or CD8+ T cells sorted from blood, taken in a trial of the OX40 agonist ivuxolimab. The chain is made from TRBV5-1 and TRBJ2-7, and perhaps TRBD2 as D gene, on 6 matching bases. The nucleotides are TGCGCCAGCAGTCTTGGACTAAACTACGAGCAGTACTTC. The translation is CASSLGLNYEQYF.